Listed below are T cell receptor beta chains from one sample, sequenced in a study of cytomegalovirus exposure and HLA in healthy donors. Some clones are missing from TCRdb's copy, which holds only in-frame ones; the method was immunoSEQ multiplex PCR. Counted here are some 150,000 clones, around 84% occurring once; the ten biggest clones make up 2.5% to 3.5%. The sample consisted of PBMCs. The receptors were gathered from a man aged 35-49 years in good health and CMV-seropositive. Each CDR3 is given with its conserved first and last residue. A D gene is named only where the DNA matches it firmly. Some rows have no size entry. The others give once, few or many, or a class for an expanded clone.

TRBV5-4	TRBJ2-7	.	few	TGTGCCAGCAGCGAAACAGCACCAGCGGCCTCCTACGAGCAGTACTTC	CASSETAPAASYEQYF
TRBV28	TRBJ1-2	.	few	TGTGCCAGCAGGGCAGACTATGGCTACACCTTC	CASRADYGYTF
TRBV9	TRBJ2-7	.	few	TGTGCCAGCAGCCCTGGAGGGGGCGACGAGCAGTACTTC	CASSPGGGDEQYF
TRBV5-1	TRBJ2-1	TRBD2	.	TGCGCCAGCAGCTTGGCCGGGACTAGGGGTTACGGTGAGCAGTTCTTC	CASSLAGTRGYGEQFF
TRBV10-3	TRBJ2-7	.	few	TGTGCCATCAGTGAGTCGAGTTGGGCAGCCGAGCAGTACTTC	CAISESSWAAEQYF
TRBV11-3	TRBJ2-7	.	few	TGTGCCAGCAGCTCGGGACAACCACCCTACGAGCAGTACTTC	CASSSGQPPYEQYF
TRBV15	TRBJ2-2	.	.	TGTGCCACCAGCAGAGATGAATTGGGGGACATAGACACCGGGGAGCTGTTTTTT	CATSRDELGDIDTGELFF
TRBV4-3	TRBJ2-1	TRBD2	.	TGCGCCAGCAGCCAAGGGGGGGGACTAGCGGGCTACAATGAGCAGTTCTTC	CASSQGGGLAGYNEQFF
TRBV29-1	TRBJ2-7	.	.	TGCAGCGTTGAAGAACAGGGTGCCTACGAGCAGTACTTC	CSVEEQGAYEQYF
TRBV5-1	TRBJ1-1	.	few	TGCGCCAGCAGCTTGGGAGGTAGGGGATCGGTAAGTTTCATCAACACTGAAGCTTTCTTT	CASSLGGRGSVSFINTEAFF
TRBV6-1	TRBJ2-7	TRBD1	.	TGTGCCAGCACGGACAGGTTCGACGAGCAGTACTTC	CASTDRFDEQYF
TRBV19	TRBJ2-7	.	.	TGTGCCAGTAGTATTGTCGGAAGGGGTTCGAGCTCCTACGAGCAGTACTTC	CASSIVGRGSSSYEQYF
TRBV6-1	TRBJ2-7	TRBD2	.	TGTGCCAGCAGGGCGAGAGCGGGAGGTCCCTACGAGCAGTACTTC	CASRARAGGPYEQYF
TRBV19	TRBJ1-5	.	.	TGTGCCAGTAGTATAGACGGCCGGGGAGGGCAGCCCCAGCATTTT	CASSIDGRGGQPQHF
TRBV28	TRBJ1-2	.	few	TGTGCCAGCACACAGAGACCCAACTATGGCTACACCTTC	CASTQRPNYGYTF
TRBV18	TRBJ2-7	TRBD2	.	TGTGCCAGTAACGAGCGGGGAACCTACGAGCAGTACTTC	CASNERGTYEQYF
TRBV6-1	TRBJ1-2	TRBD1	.	TGTGCCAGCAGTGTCTCCGGGACAGGCGCATATGGCTACACCTTC	CASSVSGTGAYGYTF
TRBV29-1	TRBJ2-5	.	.	TGCAGCGTGACCCGGGACACTCAAGAGACCCAGTACTTC	CSVTRDTQETQYF
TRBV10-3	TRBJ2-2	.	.	TGTGCCATCAGTGAGGTCCAGGAGACCGGGGAGCTGTTTTTC	CAISEVQETGELFF
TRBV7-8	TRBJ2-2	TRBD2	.	TGTGCCAGCAGCTGGGCTAGCGGGAGAAATGGCGGGGAGCTGTTTTTT	CASSWASGRNGGELFF
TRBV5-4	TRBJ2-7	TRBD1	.	TGTGCCAGCAGAAGAGACAGGGTCAGCTCCTACGAGCAGTACTTC	CASRRDRVSSYEQYF
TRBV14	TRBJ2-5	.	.	TGTGCCAGCAGCCCCAGGATTCAAGAGACCCAGTACTTC	CASSPRIQETQYF
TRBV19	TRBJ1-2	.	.	TGTGCCAGTAGTATAGCCGCGCGGGGTAACTATGGCTACACCTTC	CASSIAARGNYGYTF
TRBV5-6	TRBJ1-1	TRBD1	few	TGTGCCAGCAGCCCTGTTTCAGGGGGCACTGAAGCTTTCTTT	CASSPVSGGTEAFF
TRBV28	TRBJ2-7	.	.	TGTGCCAGCAGCTTCCCACCGCGCTCCTACGAGCAGTACTTC	CASSFPPRSYEQYF
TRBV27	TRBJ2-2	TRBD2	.	TGTGCCAGCATTCCCGCGGGGGGTTACACCGGGGAGCTGTTTTTT	CASIPAGGYTGELFF
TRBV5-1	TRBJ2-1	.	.	TGCGCCAGCAGCTTGGTGGGGCCCTACAATGAGCAGTTCTTC	CASSLVGPYNEQFF
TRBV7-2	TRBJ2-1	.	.	TGTGCCAGCAGCTTCGTAAGCGCAGACAATGAGCAGTTCTTC	CASSFVSADNEQFF
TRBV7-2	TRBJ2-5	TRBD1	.	TGTGCCAGCAGGCGGGGACAGGGGGCTGAGGAGACCCAGTACTTC	CASRRGQGAEETQYF
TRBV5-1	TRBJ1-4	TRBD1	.	TGCGCCAGCAGCCCCGGACAGGGGAATTATGAAAAACTGTTTTTT	CASSPGQGNYEKLFF
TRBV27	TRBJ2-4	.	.	TGTGCCAGCAGTTTATCTGTTTCAGGGACCAAAAACATTCAGTACTTC	CASSLSVSGTKNIQYF
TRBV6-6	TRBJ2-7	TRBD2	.	TGTGCCAGCAGTGCTGGACTAGCGGGAGTGGGAGAGCAGTACTTC	CASSAGLAGVGEQYF
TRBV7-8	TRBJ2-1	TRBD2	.	TGTGCCAGCAGCTTAGTTGGACTAGCGGGGTACAATGAGCAGTTCTTC	CASSLVGLAGYNEQFF
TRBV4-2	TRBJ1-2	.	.	TGTGCCAGCAGCCAAGATCTATCTTCCGGGGTGGTAAACTATGGCTACACCTTC	CASSQDLSSGVVNYGYTF
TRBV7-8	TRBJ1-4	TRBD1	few	TGTGCCAGCAGTTTAGGGGGCATAACTAATGAAAAACTGTTTTTT	CASSLGGITNEKLFF
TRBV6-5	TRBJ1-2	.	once	TGTGCCAGCAGTTATGGGGAGGCTAGGGGCTACACCTTC	CASSYGEARGYTF
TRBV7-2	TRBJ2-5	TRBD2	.	TGTGCCAGCAGCTTTCGAGCGGGAGTCGGAGAGACCCAGTACTTC	CASSFRAGVGETQYF
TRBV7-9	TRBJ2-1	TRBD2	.	TGTGCCAGCAGCAAGCGGGAGAACACCTACAATGAGCAGTTCTTC	CASSKRENTYNEQFF
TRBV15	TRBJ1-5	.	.	TGTGCCACCAGCAGAGAAGGCAGGGGTAATCAGCCCCAGCATTTT	CATSREGRGNQPQHF
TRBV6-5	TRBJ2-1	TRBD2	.	TGTGCCAGCAGTCGGGAGGGGGTGAGGAATGAGCAGTTCTTC	CASSREGVRNEQFF
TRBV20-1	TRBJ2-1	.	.	TGCAGTGCTAGCCGGGATCGTGAGCAGTTCTTC	CSASRDREQFF